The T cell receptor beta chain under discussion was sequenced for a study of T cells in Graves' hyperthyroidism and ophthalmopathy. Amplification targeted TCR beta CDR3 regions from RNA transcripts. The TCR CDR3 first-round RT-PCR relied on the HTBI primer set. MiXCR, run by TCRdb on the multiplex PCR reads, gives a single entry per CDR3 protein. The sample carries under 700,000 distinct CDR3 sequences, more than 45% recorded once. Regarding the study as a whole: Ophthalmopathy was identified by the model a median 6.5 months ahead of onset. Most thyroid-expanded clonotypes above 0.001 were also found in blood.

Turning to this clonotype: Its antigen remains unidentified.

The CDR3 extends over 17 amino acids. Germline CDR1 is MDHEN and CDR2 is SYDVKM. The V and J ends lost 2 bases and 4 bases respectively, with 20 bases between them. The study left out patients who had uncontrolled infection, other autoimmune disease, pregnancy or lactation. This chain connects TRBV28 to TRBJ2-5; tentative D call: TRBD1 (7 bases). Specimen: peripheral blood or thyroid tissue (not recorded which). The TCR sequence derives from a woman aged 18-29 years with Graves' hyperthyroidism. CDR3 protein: CASSLESSQGGRETQYF. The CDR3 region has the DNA TGTGCCAGCAGTTTAGAATCGTCCCAGGGGGGACGAGAGACCCAGTACTTC.